The clone carrying this T cell receptor beta chain occurred many times. Its target is not known. V shed 8 bases and J 4 bases; nucleotides not matched to a gene: 10. CDR1 is MNHNS, CDR2 SASEGT, per germline. The CDR3 sequence is 16 residues long. Unique molecular identifiers tagged individual cDNA molecules. TCRdb recomputed calls from the 5' RACE reads with MiXCR, one row per CDR3 protein. The repertoire has 30,000 or so distinct CDR3 sequences, 4.5% to 5% of them found once; the top ten carry 6.3%. This sample was included in a study of early T cells in non-severe SARS-CoV-2 infection. Study summary: Investigators sequenced bulk RNA drawn from unsorted whole blood, and chains remained unpaired. Points from the study as a whole: CD4 and private specificities were missed by VDJdb matching, which favored anti-spike CD8 responses.

This chain uses TRBV6-1 with TRBJ2-1; 11 bases map to TRBD1. The sequencing input was whole blood. The sequence was collected from an adult who was a healthcare worker with PCR-confirmed SARS-CoV-2 infection or an uninfected control (not recorded which). For the CDR3, the DNA is TGTGCCAGCCGACCGGCCGGGACAGGGGGATACAATGAGCAGTTCTTC. This encodes CASRPAGTGGYNEQFF.